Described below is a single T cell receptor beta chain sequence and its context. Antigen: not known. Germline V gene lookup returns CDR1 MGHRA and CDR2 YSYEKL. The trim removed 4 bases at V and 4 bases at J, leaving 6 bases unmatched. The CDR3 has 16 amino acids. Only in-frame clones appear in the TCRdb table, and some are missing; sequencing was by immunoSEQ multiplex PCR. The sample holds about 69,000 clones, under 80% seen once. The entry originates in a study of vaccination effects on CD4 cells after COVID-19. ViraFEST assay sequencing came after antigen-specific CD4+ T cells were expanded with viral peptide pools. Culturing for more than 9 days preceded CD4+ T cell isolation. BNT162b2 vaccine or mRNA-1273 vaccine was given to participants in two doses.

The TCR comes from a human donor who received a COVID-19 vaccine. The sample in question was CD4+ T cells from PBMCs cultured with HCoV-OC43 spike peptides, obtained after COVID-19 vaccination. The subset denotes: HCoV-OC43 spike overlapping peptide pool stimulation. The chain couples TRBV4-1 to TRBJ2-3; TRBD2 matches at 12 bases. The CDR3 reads CASSLGLAGTADTQYF. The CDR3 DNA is TGCGCCAGCAGCCTCGGACTAGCGGGGACGGCAGATACGCAGTATTTT.